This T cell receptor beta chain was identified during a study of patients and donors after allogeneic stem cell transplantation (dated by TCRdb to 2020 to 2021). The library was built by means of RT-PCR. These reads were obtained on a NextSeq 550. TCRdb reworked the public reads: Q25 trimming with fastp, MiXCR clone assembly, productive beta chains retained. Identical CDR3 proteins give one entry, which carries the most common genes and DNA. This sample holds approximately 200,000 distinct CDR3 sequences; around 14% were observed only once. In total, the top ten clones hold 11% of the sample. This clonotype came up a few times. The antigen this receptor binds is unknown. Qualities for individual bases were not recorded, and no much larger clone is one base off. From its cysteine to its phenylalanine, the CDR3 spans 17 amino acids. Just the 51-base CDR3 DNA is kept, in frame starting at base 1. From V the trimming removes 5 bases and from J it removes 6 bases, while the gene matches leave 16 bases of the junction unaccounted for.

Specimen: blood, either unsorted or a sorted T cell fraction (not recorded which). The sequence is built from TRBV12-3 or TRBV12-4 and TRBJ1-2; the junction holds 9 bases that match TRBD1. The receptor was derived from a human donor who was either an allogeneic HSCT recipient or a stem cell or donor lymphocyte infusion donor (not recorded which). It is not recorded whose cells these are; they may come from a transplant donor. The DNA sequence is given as TGTGCCAGCAGTCGTCTCGGGACAGGGCCCCCTTTAAATGGCTACACCTTC. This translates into CASSRLGTGPPLNGYTF.